The clone carrying this TCR beta chain was detected once. The entry originates in a study of blood T cell repertoires in COVID-19. Whole-study context: Sites in the United States, Italy and Spain provided acute and convalescent COVID-19 samples. From T cells, B-cell-depleted T cells, or PBMCs came the material, which was cDNA or gDNA.

This CDR3 is 13 amino acids long. V dropped 5 bases and J dropped 7; count of bases not matched to a gene: 2. Germline values: CDR1 SGHTA, CDR2 FQGTGA. Source study methods: By means of reference gene primer amplification, nucleated cell counts were estimated. The repertoire was sequenced with immunoSEQ multiplex PCR; TCRdb's copy has only in-frame clones and lacks some. D and trimming were read from the DNA, whereas the V and J calls and clone size are those reported in that table. Among about 150,000 clones, 85% to 90% were seen once, and the ten largest hold under 7.5%. Sequenced: peripheral blood. The source is a man of 80 years or more with acute or convalescent COVID-19. The chain has TRBV7-3 and TRBJ2-1; 10 nucleotides agree with TRBD1. Here the CDR3 reads CASSRQGANEQFF. CDR3 DNA: TGTGCCAGCAGCAGACAGGGGGCGAATGAGCAGTTCTTC.